Sequencing of this T cell receptor beta chain was carried out in a study of neoadjuvant anti-PD-1 for oral cavity cancer. Sequenced by immunoSEQ multiplex PCR; TCRdb stores in-frame clones only, minus some. The table shows fewer than 15,000 clones, with around 74% occurring only once. Documented time point: after neoadjuvant nivolumab, at surgical resection. This CDR3 is 14 amino acids long. Trimming at V came to 3 bases and at J to 6 bases, leaving 9 bases not matched to a gene. Germline CDR1 is SGHRS and CDR2 is YFSETQ. The sample was PBMCs, taken after nivolumab (anti-PD-1) treatment. This clonotype was sampled from a person aged 35 to 85 with oral cavity squamous cell carcinoma. This chain links TRBV5-1 with TRBJ2-7; TRBD1 matches 7 bases. This CDR3 is CASSWNTDRAEQYF. The DNA of the CDR3 is TGCGCCAGCAGCTGGAATACTGACAGGGCCGAGCAGTACTTC.